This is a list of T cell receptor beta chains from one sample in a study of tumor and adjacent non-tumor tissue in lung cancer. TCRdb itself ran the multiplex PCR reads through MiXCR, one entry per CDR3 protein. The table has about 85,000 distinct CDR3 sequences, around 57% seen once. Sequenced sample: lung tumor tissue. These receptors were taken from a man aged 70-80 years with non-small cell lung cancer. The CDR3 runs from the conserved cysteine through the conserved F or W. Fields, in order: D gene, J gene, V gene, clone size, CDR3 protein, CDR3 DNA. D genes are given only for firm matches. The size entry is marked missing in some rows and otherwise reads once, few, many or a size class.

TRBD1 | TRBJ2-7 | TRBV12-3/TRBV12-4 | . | CDSTGRWTGGNDQYF | TGTGACAGCACCGGACGTTGGACAGGGGGTAACGATCAGTACTTC
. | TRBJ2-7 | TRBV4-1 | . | CASSQNRTSGTLSYEQYF | TGCGCCAGCAGCCAGAATCGGACCAGCGGGACACTCTCCTACGAGCAGTACTTC
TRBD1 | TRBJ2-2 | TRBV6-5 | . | CASSALTGDTGELFF | TGTGCCAGCAGTGCCCTGACAGGGGACACCGGGGAGTTGTTTTTT
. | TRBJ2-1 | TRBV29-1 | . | CSAEVSAFYEQFF | TGCAGCGCTGAAGTGAGCGCCTTTTATGAGCAATTCTTC
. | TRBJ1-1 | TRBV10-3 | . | CAIGPQQVNTEAFF | TGTGCCATCGGGCCCCAACAGGTGAACACTGAAGCTTTCTTT
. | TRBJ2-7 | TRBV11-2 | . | CASSLGDGNYEQYF | TGTGCCAGTAGCTTAGGAGACGGAAATTACGAGCAGTACTTC
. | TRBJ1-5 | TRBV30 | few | CAWSKLDSQPQHF | TGTGCCTGGAGCAAATTGGACAGCCAGCCCCAGCATTTT
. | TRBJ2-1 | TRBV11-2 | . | CASSVKDSYNEQSF | TGTGCCAGCAGCGTGAAGGATTCCTATAATGAGCAGTCCTTC
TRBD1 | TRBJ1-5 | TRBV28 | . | CASLTGQGLNRPQHF | TGTGCCAGCTTGACAGGACAGGGACTCAATCGGCCCCAGCATTTT
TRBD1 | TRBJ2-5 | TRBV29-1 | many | CSVYRGYGQETQYF | TGCAGCGTTTACAGGGGGTACGGCCAAGAGACCCAGTACTTC
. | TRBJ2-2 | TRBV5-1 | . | CAISQDPNTWELFF | TGCGCCATCAGCCAGGACCCGAACACCTGGGAGCTGTTTTTT
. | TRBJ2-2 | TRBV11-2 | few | CASSSNLSSNTGELFF | TGTGCCAGCAGCTCAAACCTAAGCTCGAACACCGGGGAGCTGTTTTTT
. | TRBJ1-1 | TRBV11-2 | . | CASNLEWGTNTEAFF | TGTGCCAGCAACTTAGAATGGGGAACGAACACTGAAGCTTTCTTT
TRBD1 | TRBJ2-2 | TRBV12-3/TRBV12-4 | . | CASTSGQGYTGELFF | TGTGCCAGTACCTCCGGACAGGGGTACACCGGGGAGCTGTTTTTT
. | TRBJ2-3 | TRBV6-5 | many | CASSPGPPTYTDTQYF | TGTGCCAGCAGCCCCGGACCTCCTACGTACACAGATACGCAGTATTTT
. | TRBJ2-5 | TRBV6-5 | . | CASNSQGWGPQDTQYF | TGTGCCAGCAACTCTCAGGGGTGGGGGCCACAAGATACCCAGTACTTC
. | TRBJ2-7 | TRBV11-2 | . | CACSRQSDPYEQYF | TGTGCCTGCAGCCGTCAGAGCGACCCCTACGAGCAGTACTTC
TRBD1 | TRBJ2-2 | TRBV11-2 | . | CTSSPQGTFFAWELFF | TGTACCAGCAGCCCACAGGGGACGTTCTTCGCCTGGGAGCTGTTTTTT
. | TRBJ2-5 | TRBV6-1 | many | CASRRTEQETQYF | TGTGCCAGCAGAAGGACAGAACAAGAGACCCAGTACTTC
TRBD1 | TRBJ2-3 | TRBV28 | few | CASFRGQGSADTQYF | TGTGCCAGCTTCCGGGGACAGGGAAGCGCAGATACGCAGTATTTT
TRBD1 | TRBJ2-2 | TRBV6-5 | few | CASGQGAAGELFF | TGTGCCAGTGGGCAGGGGGCCGCCGGGGAGCTGTTTTTT
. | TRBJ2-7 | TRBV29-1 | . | CNVAGHGYEQYF | TGCAACGTTGCGGGACATGGGTACGAGCAGTACTTC
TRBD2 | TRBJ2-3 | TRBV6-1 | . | CASSLAGGSTYTQYF | TGTGCCAGCAGCCTAGCGGGGGGAAGCACGTATACGCAGTATTTT
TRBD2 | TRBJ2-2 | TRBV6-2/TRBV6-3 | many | CASSYGVGSGGSGELFF | TGTGCCAGCAGTTATGGAGTGGGGAGCGGGGGCTCCGGGGAGCTGTTTTTT
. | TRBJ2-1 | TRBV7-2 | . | CASSRTRNEQFF | TGTGCCAGCAGCCGGACCAGGAATGAGCAGTTCTTC
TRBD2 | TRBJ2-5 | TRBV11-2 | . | CTSNLASGGSPGETQYF | TGTACCAGCAACTTAGCCTCAGGCGGGAGCCCGGGGGAGACCCAGTACTTC
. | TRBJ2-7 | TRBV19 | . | CASSIEKGDEQYF | TGTGCCAGTAGTATAGAGAAGGGCGACGAGCAGTACTTC
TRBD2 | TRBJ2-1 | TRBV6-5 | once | CASRNRLAGNNEQLF | TGTGCCAGCAGGAATCGACTAGCGGGTAACAATGAGCAGCTTTTC
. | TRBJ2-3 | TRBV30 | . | CAWSVPAGMTDTQYF | TGTGCCTGGAGTGTTCCAGCTGGGATGACAGATACGCAGTATTTT
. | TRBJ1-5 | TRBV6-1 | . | CASSALGGVGNQPQQF | TGTGCCAGCAGTGCTCTCGGGGGGGTTGGCAATCAGCCCCAACAGTTT
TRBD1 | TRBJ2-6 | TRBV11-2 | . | CASSSLSGRGGSGANVLAF | TGCGCCAGCAGCTCCCTGAGTGGAAGAGGGGGCTCTGGGGCCAACGTCCTGGCTTTC
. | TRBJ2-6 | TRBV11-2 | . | CASSSPWGRGGSGANVLTF | TGTGCCAGTAGCTCTCCGTGGGGAAGAGGGGGCTCTGGGGCCAACGTCCTGACTTTC
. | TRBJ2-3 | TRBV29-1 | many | CSGRTAAGTDTQYF | TGCAGCGGTCGAACCGCGGCCGGCACAGATACGCAGTATTTT
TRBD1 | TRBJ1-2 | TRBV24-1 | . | CATSDRAYYGYTF | TGTGCCACCTCCGACAGGGCTTACTATGGCTACACCTTC
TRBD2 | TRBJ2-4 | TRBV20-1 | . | CCVRTSGSRNIHYF | TGCTGTGTTAGAACTAGCGGGAGTCGGAACATTCACTACTTC
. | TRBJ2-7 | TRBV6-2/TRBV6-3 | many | CASSYTRVEQYF | TGTGCCAGCAGTTACACACGGGTCGAGCAGTACTTC
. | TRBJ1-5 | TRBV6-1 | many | CASSAQGLGPQHF | TGTGCCAGCAGTGCGCAGGGGTTGGGGCCCCAGCATTTT
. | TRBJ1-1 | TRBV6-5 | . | CASSYSGVLNTEAFF | TGTGCCAGCAGTTACTCCGGGGTACTGAACACTGAAGCTTTCTTT